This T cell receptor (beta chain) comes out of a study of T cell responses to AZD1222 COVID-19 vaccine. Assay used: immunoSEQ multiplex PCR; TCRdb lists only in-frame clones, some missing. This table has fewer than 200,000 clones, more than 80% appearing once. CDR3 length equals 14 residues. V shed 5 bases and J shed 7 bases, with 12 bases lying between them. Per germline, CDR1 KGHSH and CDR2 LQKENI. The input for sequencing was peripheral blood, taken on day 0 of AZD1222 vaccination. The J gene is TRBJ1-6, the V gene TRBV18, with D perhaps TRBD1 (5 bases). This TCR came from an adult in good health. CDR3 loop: CASSIGGQNSPLHF. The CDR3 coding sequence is TGTGCCAGCTCAATAGGTGGACAAAATTCACCCCTCCACTTT.